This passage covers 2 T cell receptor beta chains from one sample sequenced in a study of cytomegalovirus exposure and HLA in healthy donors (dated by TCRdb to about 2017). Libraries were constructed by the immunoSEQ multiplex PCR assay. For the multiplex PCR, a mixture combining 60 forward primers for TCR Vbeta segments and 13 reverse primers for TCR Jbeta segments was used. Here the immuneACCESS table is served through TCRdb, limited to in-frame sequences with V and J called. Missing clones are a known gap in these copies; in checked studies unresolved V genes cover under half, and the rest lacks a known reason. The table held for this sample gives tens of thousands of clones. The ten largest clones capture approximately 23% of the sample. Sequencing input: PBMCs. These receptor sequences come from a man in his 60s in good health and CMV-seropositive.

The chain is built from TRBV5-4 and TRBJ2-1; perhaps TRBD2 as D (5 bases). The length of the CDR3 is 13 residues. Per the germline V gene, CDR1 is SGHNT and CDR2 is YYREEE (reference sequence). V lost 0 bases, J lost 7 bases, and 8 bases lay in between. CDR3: CASSLGAVNEQFF. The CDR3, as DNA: TGTGCCAGCAGCTTGGGAGCGGTTAATGAGCAGTTCTTC.

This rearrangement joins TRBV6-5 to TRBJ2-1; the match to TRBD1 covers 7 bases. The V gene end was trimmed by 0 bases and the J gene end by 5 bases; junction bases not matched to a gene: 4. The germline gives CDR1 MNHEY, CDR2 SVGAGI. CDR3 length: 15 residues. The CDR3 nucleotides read TGTGCCAGCAGTTACTCATGGGACAGCCACAATGAGCAGTTCTTC. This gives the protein CASSYSWDSHNEQFF.